Below, one T cell receptor beta chain is given with its context. The data were taken from a study of OX40 agonist ivuxolimab in advanced cancers. Method: immunoSEQ multiplex PCR; TCRdb's copy keeps in-frame clones and lacks some. The data contain 15,000 or so clones, 85% to 90% of them singletons. Germline values: CDR1 SGHDT, CDR2 YYEEEE. The V segment lost 6 bases and the J segment 6 bases; nucleotides outside the gene matches: 6. The CDR3 is made up of 12 amino acids. The material was CD4+ or CD8+ T cells sorted from blood, obtained in a trial of the OX40 agonist ivuxolimab. The sequence derives from an adult with an advanced solid tumor such as melanoma, head and neck, liver or kidney cancer. The V gene is TRBV5-6, the J gene TRBJ2-7; TRBD2 agrees at 7 bases. The CDR3 loop reads CASKRGGSEQYF. The CDR3 DNA is TGTGCCAGCAAGCGCGGGGGAAGCGAGCAGTACTTC.